The next 26 T cell receptor beta chains were all read from a single sample in a study of T cell repertoires in cytomegalovirus infection. TCRdb independently ran MiXCR on the reads; one entry per CDR3 protein. Of roughly 640,000 distinct CDR3 sequences listed, 20% to 25% are singletons. The sequenced material came from CD8+ T cells from PBMCs. The receptors shown here come from a human donor in good health (CMV status not recorded). Some clones in this sample may be carry-over from other donors' samples.

This clonotype was found a few times. The DNA for the CDR3 is TGTGCCAGCAGGGGGGTTGGTGGGGAAGTTAGAGACACTGAAGCTTTCTTT. It yields the protein CASRGVGGEVRDTEAFF. This sequence joins TRBV7-9 and TRBJ1-1, with a possible D match to TRBD1 (5 bases). The CDR3 runs to 17 residues. Germline lookup yields CDR1 SEHNR and CDR2 FQNEAQ (reference sequence). The germline V and J ends were trimmed by 6 bases and 3 bases, with 23 bases remaining between them.

This clonotype was counted many times. This chain links TRBV27 with TRBJ2-1, with no clear D. CDR3 size: 16 residues. V lost 2 bases to trimming and J lost 0 bases, with 11 bases between them. Germline lookup yields CDR1 MNHEY and CDR2 SMNVEV (reference sequence). Written as DNA, the CDR3 is TGTGCCAGCAGTTTAGCATCCAGCCCCTCCTACAATGAGCAGTTCTTC. It specifies CASSLASSPSYNEQFF.

As concerns this clonotype: A clone one base away is much larger, so this may be a read error. No conserved phenylalanine or tryptophan ends this CDR3, so it is likely a read error. Because the CDR3's place on the DNA is in doubt, the DNA is left out and the CDR3 is given as listed by TCRdb. This CDR3 reads CASSLAGTGNL. The V and J genes are TRBV7-8 and TRBJ2-5; the table assigns TRBD1, which was not confirmed against the DNA. The CDR3 comprises 11 residues, both ends counted. Germline V gene lookup returns CDR1 SGHVS and CDR2 FQNEAQ.

This clonotype was detected many times. CDR3 in DNA: TGTGCCAGCAGCCCACCGAGGGCAGATACGCAGTATTTT. This codes for CASSPPRADTQYF. V usage is TRBV7-8 and J usage is TRBJ2-3; a possible D gene is TRBD2 (5 bases). The CDR3 runs 13 residues. CDR1 and CDR2 (germline): SGHVS, FQNEAQ. Deletions cut 5 bases from V and 4 bases from J, with 10 bases between.

About this clonotype: This may be a read error, as it is one base from a much larger clone. The chain employs TRBV7-6 and TRBJ2-2, with 8 bases fitting TRBD1. V trimming: 5 bases; J trimming: 7 bases; junction bases outside the gene matches: 9. This CDR3 has 15 amino acids. Germline CDR1 and CDR2: SGHVS and FNYEAQ. CDR3 protein: CASSPRTGTVGELFF. In nucleotides, the CDR3 is TGTGCCAGCAGCCCCAGGACAGGGACAGTCGGGGAGCTGTTTTTT.

This clonotype was picked up a small number of times. At one end, the junction sequence differs from germline, possibly due to a read error. This sequence joins TRBV28 and TRBJ2-5, with 9 bases that match TRBD1. Germline loops: CDR1 MDHEN, CDR2 SYDVKM. The CDR3 extends over 13 amino acids. This CDR3 reads CAVGQGGQETQYF. The CDR3 nucleotides are TGCGCTGTGGGACAGGGCGGTCAAGAGACCCAGTACTTC. The variable domain in full, completed from reference TRBV28 and TRBJ2-5, reads DVKVTQSSRYLVKRTGEKVFLECVQDMDHENMFWYRQDPGLGLRLIYFSYDVKMKEKGDIPEGYSVSREKKERFSLILESASTNQTSMYLCAVGQGGQETQYFGPGTRLLVL.

Comment on this clonotype: Given a much more abundant clone one base away, this may be a read error. The missing conserved phenylalanine or tryptophan at the end of this CDR3 makes a read error likely. The chain joins TRBV7-2 to TRBJ2-3, with 7 bases identical to TRBD1. CDR1 is SGHTA, CDR2 FQGNSA, per germline. The CDR3 has 17 residues. The J segment lost 5 bases and the V segment lost 1 base, leaving 12 bases of the junction unmatched. CDR3 DNA: TGTGCCAGCAGCTTAGTATTCCCCACAGGGGCAGAAGATACGCAGTATTCT. It encodes CASSLVFPTGAEDTQYS.

This clonotype was seen many times. V usage is TRBV5-5 and J usage is TRBJ2-1, with D tentatively TRBD1 or TRBD2 (5 bases each). Between the trimmed V and J ends, which lost 5 bases and 9 bases, there was a span of 9 bases. This CDR3 is 11 amino acids long. CDR1 and CDR2 (germline): SGHKS, YYEKEE (reference sequence). CDR3 loop: CASSPGSEQFF. CDR3 nucleotide sequence: TGTGCCAGCAGTCCAGGGAGTGAGCAGTTCTTC. Together with reference TRBV5-5 and TRBJ2-1, the CDR3 gives the full variable domain: DAGVTQSPTHLIKTRGQQVTLRCSPISGHKSVSWYQQVLGQGPQFIFQYYEKEERGRGNFPDRFSARQFPNYSSELNVNALLLGDSALYLCASSPGSEQFFGPGTRLTVL.

This chain links TRBV15 with TRBJ2-1; D is possibly TRBD2 (6 bases). The V gene's germline CDR1 is LNHNV and CDR2 YYDKDF (reference sequence). Trimming stripped 5 bases from V and 6 bases from J, with 17 bases between. This CDR3 spans 15 amino acids. CDR3 protein: CATSEMGGSLNEQFF. CDR3 nucleotides: TGTGCCACCAGCGAGATGGGGGGTTCGCTCAATGAGCAGTTCTTC.

About this clonotype: A much larger clone is a single base away; this may be a read error. The gene calls are TRBV7-2 and TRBJ2-6; perhaps D is TRBD1 or TRBD2 (6 bases each). The CDR3 contains 18 residues. Germline V lookup: CDR1 SGHTA, CDR2 FQGNSA. CDR3 coding DNA: TGTGTCAGCAGCCCAAATGTTCCGGGGGCGTCCGGGGCCAACGTCCTGACTTTC. Residues: CVSSPNVPGASGANVLTF.

The CDR3, as DNA: TGTGCCAGTAGTATATCGAGTCTGAGTGTGAGGGCGAGGCTCACAGATACGCAGTATTTT. Translation gives CASSISSLSVRARLTDTQYF. This chain uses TRBV19 with TRBJ2-3, with a weak D call TRBD2 (5 bases). The CDR3 is made up of 20 amino acids. CDR1 and CDR2 (germline): LNHDA, SQIVND (reference sequence). V was clipped by 2 bases and J by 2 bases, with 26 bases between them. The whole variable domain, remainder taken from reference TRBV19 and TRBJ2-3, is DGGITQSPKYLFRKEGQNVTLSCEQNLNHDAMYWYRQDPGQGLRLIYYSQIVNDFQKGDIAEGYSVSREKKESFPLTVTSAQKNPTAFYLCASSISSLSVRARLTDTQYFGPGTRLTVL.

J is TRBJ2-1 and V is TRBV12-3 or TRBV12-4; D perhaps matches TRBD1 (6 bases). CDR3 length: 12 residues. V lost 4 bases and J 14 bases, leaving 15 bases between the germline ends. The chain's CDR3 is CASSYPTGMKFF. In DNA form, the CDR3 reads TGTGCCAGCAGTTACCCTACAGGGATGAAGTTCTTC.

Points on this clonotype: This may arise from a read error, as a much more abundant clone is one base away. This chain's CDR3 is CASSDRTYKQYV. The CDR3 nucleotides read TGTGCCAGCAGTGACCGCACCTACAAGCAGTACGTC. This sequence joins TRBV6-8 and TRBJ2-7, with no clear D. CDR1 and CDR2 from the germline V gene are MNHGY and SAAAGT. CDR3 length: 12 amino acids.

The chain is built from TRBV4-2 and TRBJ2-3; TRBD1 might be the D (6 bases). V gave up 3 bases and J gave up 3 bases, with 10 bases separating them. This CDR3 comprises 14 residues. The germline V gene encodes CDR1 LGHNA and CDR2 YNFKEQ. In DNA, the CDR3 is TGTGCCAGCAGCCACGGACAGTTTACAGATACGCAGTATTTT. Protein: CASSHGQFTDTQYF.

This clonotype was counted a few times. The chain uses TRBV4-1 and TRBJ1-1, with unresolved D. This CDR3 has 13 amino acids. Per the germline V gene, CDR1 is MGHRA and CDR2 is YSYEKL. The V and J ends lost 6 bases and 1 base respectively, with 9 bases between them. Written as DNA, the CDR3 is TGCGCCAGCAGTCAAATTGAGAACACTGAAGCTTTCTTT. This gives the protein CASSQIENTEAFF.

In its sample, this clonotype was seen a few times. The V and J genes are TRBV5-5 and TRBJ1-5; D remains unclear. This CDR3 contains 14 residues. V lost 5 bases to trimming and J lost 0 bases, with 9 bases between them. The germline V gene has CDR1 SGHKS and CDR2 YYEKEE (reference sequence). In nucleotides, the CDR3 is TGTGCCAGCAGACCGGACGTTAGCAATCAGCCCCAGCATTTT. Protein sequence: CASRPDVSNQPQHF.

This clonotype has only a few counts. V and J are TRBV5-6 and TRBJ1-4; D gene uncertain. CDR1 is SGHDT, CDR2 YYEEEE, per germline. V gave up 4 bases and J gave up 8 bases, with 12 bases separating them. This CDR3 is built from 13 residues. For the CDR3, the DNA is TGTGCCAGCAGCACCGGAGCTAGGGAAAAACTGTTTTTT. Its translation: CASSTGAREKLFF.

This clonotype was detected a few times. The chain links TRBV7-6 to TRBJ2-7; perhaps TRBD1 as D (6 bases). The germline gives CDR1 SGHVS, CDR2 FNYEAQ. This CDR3 is 10 amino acids long. CDR3 residues: CASSQRDKHV. DNA of the CDR3: TGTGCCAGCAGCCAACGGGACAAACACGTC.

J is TRBJ1-2 and V is TRBV6-5; D might be TRBD1 (5 bases). CDR1 is MNHEY, CDR2 SVGAGI, per germline. The CDR3 runs 17 residues. The V and J ends lost 6 bases and 10 bases respectively, with 30 bases between them. CDR3 DNA sequence: TGTGCCAGCAGCACGATTGTCCTGACCCCCGGGGACGAATACTACACCTTC. It translates to CASSTIVLTPGDEYYTF.

There are a few counts of this clonotype. The junction differs from germline at one of its ends, possibly a read error. The gene calls are TRBV20-1 and TRBJ2-1; possible D gene TRBD1, 6 bases. Germline-derived CDR1 and CDR2 are DFQATT and SNEGSKA (reference sequence). The CDR3 is 9 residues long. CDR3 coding DNA: TGCAGTGTTGGTACAGGGTTCCTCTTC. Its translation is CSVGTGFLF.

The CDR3 bases are TGCGCCAGCAGCTTTACCCGGGACAGGGGTGCTTTCTATGGCTACACCTTC. Residues: CASSFTRDRGAFYGYTF. The rearrangement links TRBV5-1 to TRBJ1-2; TRBD1 matches 10 bases. Germline V lookup: CDR1 SGHRS, CDR2 YFSETQ. CDR3 length: 17 residues. After removal of 2 bases from V and 4 bases from J, the junction contained 11 bases not matched to a gene. The whole variable domain, filled in from reference TRBV5-1 and TRBJ1-2, reads KAGVTQTPRYLIKTRGQQVTLSCSPISGHRSVSWYQQTPGQGLQFLFEYFSETQRNKGNFPGRFSGRQFSNSRSEMNVSTLELGDSALYLCASSFTRDRGAFYGYTFGSGTRLTVV.

The J gene is TRBJ2-1, the V gene TRBV20-1; no firm D call. The CDR3 loop spans 10 amino acids. Germline V lookup: CDR1 DFQATT, CDR2 SNEGSKA (reference sequence). V shed 5 bases and J shed 8 bases, with 7 bases lying between them. The CDR3 sequence is CSAPPDEQFF. For the CDR3, the DNA is TGCAGTGCTCCCCCCGATGAGCAGTTCTTC.

The V call is TRBV5-1, the J call TRBJ2-5, with 7 bases matching TRBD1. Germline V gene lookup returns CDR1 SGHRS and CDR2 YFSETQ. The CDR3 covers 14 residues. Unmatched junction bases numbered 5, after V lost 3 bases and J lost 3 bases. CDR3 amino acids: CASSWRGQEETQYF. The CDR3 DNA follows: TGCGCCAGCAGCTGGCGCGGACAGGAAGAGACCCAGTACTTC.

The rearrangement links TRBV20-1 to TRBJ2-5, with D tentatively TRBD1 or TRBD2 (5 bases each). This CDR3 region has 16 residues. The ends were cut back, 0 bases at V and 1 base at J, with 15 bases in the middle. Germline CDR1 DFQATT, CDR2 SNEGSKA (reference sequence). The CDR3: CSARDSSPGLQETQYF. In DNA, the CDR3 is TGCAGTGCTAGAGATTCTTCACCGGGGCTCCAAGAGACCCAGTACTTC.

Many counts were recorded for this clonotype. The rearrangement links TRBV5-5 to TRBJ2-3; TRBD2 matches 12 bases. The length of the CDR3 is 14 residues. With 3 bases clipped from V and 7 bases from J, the junction kept 3 bases outside the gene matches. Germline V CDR1 and CDR2: SGHKS, YYEKEE (reference sequence). The chain's CDR3 is CASSWTSGTYTQYF. The CDR3 coding sequence is TGTGCCAGCAGCTGGACTAGCGGGACGTATACGCAGTATTTT.

The J gene is TRBJ2-5, the V gene TRBV2; 7 bases map to TRBD1. This CDR3 comprises 15 residues. Per germline, CDR1 SNHLY and CDR2 FYNNEI. The junction had 11 bases not matched to a gene; V was cut back by 5 bases and J by 5 bases. DNA of the CDR3: TGTGCCAGCAGTCCGGCATATGGGGGACAGGAGACCCAGTACTTC. Translation gives CASSPAYGGQETQYF.